The 18 T cell receptor beta chains reported below all come from one sample, sequenced in a study of patients and donors after allogeneic stem cell transplantation. One entry per CDR3 protein, called by TCRdb with MiXCR from the RT-PCR reads. The sample has over 150,000 distinct CDR3 sequences; around 41% are singletons. The specimen sequenced was blood, either unsorted or a sorted T cell fraction (not recorded which). The receptor source for this set is a human donor who was either an allogeneic HSCT recipient or a stem cell or donor lymphocyte infusion donor (not recorded which). It is not recorded whose cells these are; they may come from a transplant donor.

This clonotype was counted only a few times. A read error may produce the germline difference seen at one junction end. This chain connects TRBV4-3 to TRBJ2-1, with a possible D match to TRBD2 (6 bases). Germline V lookup: CDR1 LGHNA, CDR2 YSLEER. This CDR3 has 13 residues. CDR3 sequence (DNA): TGCGCCAGCAGCCAAGATTGGGACTTGGAGCGGTTCTTC. This sequence encodes CASSQDWDLERFF.

The chain uses TRBV7-6 and TRBJ2-7; the match to TRBD2 covers 11 bases. The J segment lost 6 bases and the V segment lost 2 bases, leaving 0 bases of the junction unmatched. This CDR3 contains 13 residues. Per germline, CDR1 SGHVS and CDR2 FNYEAQ. The CDR3 DNA reads as TGTGCCAGCAGCTTACTAGCGGGAGGCGAGCAGTACTTC. It encodes CASSLLAGGEQYF.

The chain recombines TRBV7-6 with TRBJ1-1; D is undetermined. Germline V CDR1 and CDR2: SGHVS, FNYEAQ. Trimming pared 5 bases from V and 5 bases from J, leaving 18 bases between. This CDR3 spans 15 amino acids. This chain's CDR3 is CASSPLRGGGTEAFF. The DNA of the CDR3 is TGTGCCAGCAGCCCCCTCCGGGGTGGAGGGACTGAAGCTTTCTTT. The full variable domain, in which reference TRBV7-6 and TRBJ1-1 provide the parts outside the CDR3, is GAGVSQSPRYKVTKRGQDVALRCDPISGHVSLYWYRQALGQGPEFLTYFNYEAQQDKSGLPNDRFSAERPEGSISTLTIQRTEQRDSAMYRCASSPLRGGGTEAFFGQGTRLTVV.

J is TRBJ1-5 and V is TRBV4-3, with no clear D. Germline V CDR1 and CDR2: LGHNA, YSLEER. The V and J ends lost 0 bases and 3 bases respectively, with 6 bases between them. The CDR3 extends over 14 amino acids. The CDR3 sequence: CASSQDVLNQPQHF. DNA of the CDR3: TGCGCCAGCAGCCAAGATGTACTCAATCAGCCCCAGCATTTT.

The CDR3 sequence: CASRQVELMGDTEAFF. The CDR3 coding sequence is TGTGCCAGCAGACAGGTGGAGTTAATGGGCGACACTGAAGCTTTCTTT. The chain joins TRBV28 to TRBJ1-1; maybe TRBD1 (5 bases). CDR1 is MDHEN and CDR2 is SYDVKM in the germline V gene. V lost 6 bases to trimming and J lost 3 bases, with 20 bases between them. The CDR3 sequence is 16 residues long. Filled out from reference TRBV28 and TRBJ1-1, the complete variable domain reads DVKVTQSSRYLVKRTGEKVFLECVQDMDHENMFWYRQDPGLGLRLIYFSYDVKMKEKGDIPEGYSVSREKKERFSLILESASTNQTSMYLCASRQVELMGDTEAFFGQGTRLTVV.

This clonotype was seen a handful of times. The rearrangement joins TRBV28 to TRBJ2-7; 8 nucleotides match TRBD1. CDR1 is MDHEN, CDR2 SYDVKM, per germline. Trimming took 3 bases from V and 3 from J; bases not matched to a gene: 7. This CDR3 is built from 15 residues. The CDR3 DNA sequence: TGTGCCAGCAGTTTCGCAACCGGACAGGGCTACGAGCAGTACTTC. Amino acid sequence: CASSFATGQGYEQYF. The variable domain in full, completed from reference TRBV28 and TRBJ2-7, reads DVKVTQSSRYLVKRTGEKVFLECVQDMDHENMFWYRQDPGLGLRLIYFSYDVKMKEKGDIPEGYSVSREKKERFSLILESASTNQTSMYLCASSFATGQGYEQYFGPGTRLTVT.

The chain employs TRBV18 and TRBJ1-1, with TRBD1 matching 7 bases. Per the germline V gene, CDR1 is KGHSH and CDR2 is LQKENI. This CDR3 is 13 amino acids long. V lost 3 bases and J lost 5; bases outside the gene matches: 3. This CDR3 is CASSPTGATEAFF. The CDR3 DNA sequence: TGTGCCAGCTCACCCACAGGGGCTACTGAAGCTTTCTTT. The entire variable domain, with the rest obtained from reference TRBV18 and TRBJ1-1, is as follows: NAGVMQNPRHLVRRRGQEARLRCSPMKGHSHVYWYRQLPEEGLKFMVYLQKENIIDESGMPKERFSAEFPKEGPSILRIQQVVRGDSAAYFCASSPTGATEAFFGQGTRLTVV.

The chain has TRBV7-2 and TRBJ1-2, with D perhaps TRBD1 (5 bases). With 1 base removed from V and 0 bases from J, the gap between germline ends came to 15 bases. The germline gives CDR1 SGHTA, CDR2 FQGNSA. The CDR3 is made up of 17 amino acids. This CDR3 reads CASSLVSGRQTNYGYTF. The DNA for the CDR3 is TGTGCCAGCAGCTTAGTGTCCGGCAGACAGACTAACTATGGCTACACCTTC.

The CDR3 spells CAISEPVGGGKSYGYTF. CDR3 bases: TGTGCCATCAGTGAGCCCGTCGGGGGAGGGAAGTCCTATGGCTACACCTTC. The chain links TRBV10-3 to TRBJ1-2; perhaps TRBD1 as D (5 bases). Germline V gives CDR1 ENHRY, CDR2 SYGVKD. Trimming stripped 2 bases from V and 4 bases from J, with 20 bases between. The CDR3 has 17 amino acids.

This clonotype was detected a few times. This chain links TRBV7-2 with TRBJ1-5; D is unresolved. Trimming removed 1 base at V and 1 base at J, with 2 bases between. The CDR3 consists of 13 residues. Germline V gene data show CDR1 as SGHTA and CDR2 as FQGNSA. CDR3 in amino acids: CASSLESNQPQHF. CDR3 in DNA: TGTGCCAGCAGCTTAGAAAGCAATCAGCCCCAGCATTTT.

The rearrangement joins TRBV9 to TRBJ1-5, with D maybe TRBD1 (6 bases). Germline values: CDR1 SGDLS, CDR2 YYNGEE. CDR3 length: 14 residues. Trimming cost V 0 bases and J 5 bases, with 9 bases left between them. CDR3 region: CASSVEDSYQPQHF. CDR3 bases: TGTGCCAGCAGCGTAGAGGACAGCTATCAGCCCCAGCATTTT.

The chain carries TRBV20-1 and TRBJ2-3, with D perhaps assigned TRBD1 or TRBD2 (5 bases each). This CDR3 has 13 residues. Germline CDR1 is DFQATT and CDR2 is SNEGSKA (reference sequence). V dropped 0 bases and J dropped 5 bases, with 9 bases sitting between them. The CDR3 region is CSARDGAGDTQYF. The DNA of the CDR3 is TGCAGTGCTAGAGACGGGGCGGGAGATACGCAGTATTTT.

Details on this clonotype: A read error may produce the germline difference seen at one junction end. The CDR3 nucleotides are TGTGCCAGCGGTTTCCATGGACAGTTGAACACTGAAGCTTTCTTT. Encoded protein: CASGFHGQLNTEAFF. The chain is built from TRBV27 and TRBJ1-1, with D tentatively TRBD1 (6 bases). Germline-derived CDR1 and CDR2 are MNHEY and SMNVEV (reference sequence). This CDR3 region has 15 residues.

This chain links TRBV24-1 with TRBJ2-3, with 9 bases lining up with TRBD1. This CDR3 is built from 17 residues. V trimming: 0 bases; J trimming: 5 bases; junction bases outside the gene matches: 8. The germline V gene has CDR1 KGHDR and CDR2 SFDVKD. The CDR3 sequence is CATSDLKDRGRGDTQYF. In DNA form, the CDR3 reads TGTGCCACCAGTGATTTGAAGGACAGGGGACGGGGAGATACGCAGTATTTT.

This clonotype showed up just a few times. The rearrangement uses TRBV27 and TRBJ2-1; D ambiguous. The length of the CDR3 is 15 residues. Germline CDR1 MNHEY, CDR2 SMNVEV (reference sequence). Trimming took 5 bases from V and 0 from J, leaving 11 bases between them. The DNA for the CDR3 is TGTGCCAGCAGTCGGCGGAAGCCCTCCTACAATGAGCAGTTCTTC. Translating it yields CASSRRKPSYNEQFF.

The chain employs TRBV27 and TRBJ1-1; D possibly corresponds to TRBD1 (5 bases). V gave up 6 bases and J gave up 0 bases, with 5 bases separating them. Germline loops: CDR1 MNHEY, CDR2 SMNVEV (reference sequence). The CDR3 contains 12 residues. This chain's CDR3 is CASRQVNTEAFF. The DNA for the CDR3 is TGTGCCAGCAGACAGGTGAACACTGAAGCTTTCTTT.

The chain uses TRBV19 and TRBJ1-5, with no clear D. With 0 bases removed from V and 4 bases from J, the gap between germline ends came to 10 bases. The germline gives CDR1 LNHDA, CDR2 SQIVND (reference sequence). The CDR3 has 15 residues. The CDR3 is CASSIDHSVNQPQHF. The CDR3 DNA is TGTGCCAGTAGTATAGATCATAGCGTAAATCAGCCCCAGCATTTT.

This clonotype was seen more than once but under ten times. V usage is TRBV12-3 or TRBV12-4 and J usage is TRBJ2-1, with 7 nucleotides matching TRBD2. The CDR3 is made up of 16 amino acids. V lost 1 base to trimming and J lost 2 bases; unmatched junction nucleotides: 5. CDR3 amino acids: CASSLVGGGPYNEQFF. CDR3 in DNA: TGTGCCAGCAGTTTAGTCGGGGGAGGGCCCTACAATGAGCAGTTCTTC.